This TCR beta chain was observed in a study of Graves' ophthalmopathy and Graves' hyperthyroidism. Researchers took RNA transcripts and amplified TCR beta CDR3 regions from them. HTBI primers were employed in first-round RT-PCR, then a second-round multiplex PCR followed. TCRdb reanalysed the multiplex PCR reads using MiXCR and keeps one entry per CDR3 protein. In the table there are about 500,000 distinct CDR3 sequences, roughly an eighth of which are singletons. This CDR3 has 15 amino acids. The V and J ends lost 3 bases and 1 base respectively, with 10 bases between them. Germline assignment: CDR1 LGHNA and CDR2 YNFKEQ.

This receptor was taken from a woman aged 25 to 45 with Graves' ophthalmopathy. The sample taken for sequencing was blood. The V gene is TRBV4-2, the J gene TRBJ1-3; D is possibly TRBD1 (5 bases). CDR3 sequence: CASSHGARSGNTIYF. As DNA, the CDR3 is TGTGCCAGCAGCCATGGGGCAAGGTCTGGAAACACCATATATTTT.